These T cell receptor beta chains were read from a single sample in a study of cytomegalovirus exposure and HLA in healthy donors. Here immunoSEQ multiplex PCR was the method, and the copy in TCRdb shows in-frame clones only, minus some. The repertoire holds around 95,000 clones, with about 81% as singletons. Specimen: PBMCs. These TCRs come from a woman aged 40 to 50 in good health and CMV-seropositive. The conserved cysteine and the conserved F or W are not part of the CDR3 here. Fields, in order: J gene, clone size, V gene, CDR3 protein. A row's size may be missing; if present it is once, few, many or a size class.

TRBJ2-1 NA TRBV18 ASSLVAGQGSEQF
TRBJ2-3 NA TRBV14 ASSQDSSGGITDTQY
TRBJ2-7 NA TRBV19 ASRIYGGGFWSHEQY
NA once TRBV6-6 ASSFSTGLLGEQY
TRBJ2-1 NA TRBV2 ASSASGVSYNEQF
TRBJ1-2 NA TRBV19 ASSIDGTDSYGYT
TRBJ2-3 NA TRBV27 ASRLAGPRDTQY
TRBJ2-7 NA TRBV27 ASSPGQYYEQY
TRBJ2-1 NA TRBV27 ASSPRLAGMYEQF
TRBJ1-5 NA TRBV9 ASSVDQPQH
TRBJ2-3 NA TRBV9 ASSVSGTDTQY
TRBJ2-7 NA TRBV4-1 ASSQDPSTADYYEQY
TRBJ2-3 NA TRBV5-1 ASSLDGRATDTQY
TRBJ2-7 few TRBV5-4 ASSFSQVHEQY
TRBJ2-7 NA TRBV27 ASKRLAGTYEQY
TRBJ2-7 few TRBV7-9 ASSYTGTSGRWTYEQY
TRBJ2-7 NA TRBV7-8 ASSLRWEAPLYEQY
TRBJ1-5 few TRBV6-1 ASSGFDRGYARNQPQH
TRBJ2-7 NA TRBV10-3 AISGGAGEDEQY
TRBJ2-1 NA TRBV19 ASSSGILDRNEQF
TRBJ2-5 NA TRBV18 ASSPQTSGQETQY
TRBJ2-7 NA TRBV10-3 AITMDRGDYEQY
TRBJ1-3 few TRBV10-1 ASSEGQAGGNTIY
TRBJ1-2 NA TRBV27 ASSWDRVGYT
TRBJ2-3 few TRBV30 AWTSGSFGASTDTQY
TRBJ2-1 NA TRBV2 ASTFDRPEQF
TRBJ2-7 NA TRBV7-9 ASSLASSSGEIYEQY
TRBJ1-3 NA TRBV6-1 ASIQGANRGNTIY
TRBJ2-7 NA TRBV19 ASTPAVGWSNEQY
TRBJ2-1 NA TRBV5-4 ASSPRTSGSFSEQF
TRBJ2-4 NA TRBV2 ASSEVRTSGNIQY
TRBJ2-7 few TRBV5-6 ASSVGTSEQY
TRBJ1-1 NA TRBV19 ASSIGVGQGIVEAF
TRBJ1-5 NA TRBV6-1 ASSEARDHGTHSNQPQH
TRBJ2-7 NA TRBV30 AWSAGWSYEQY
TRBJ2-3 NA TRBV10-3 AISELSSEIDTQY
TRBJ2-4 few TRBV4-1 ASSQEDRGNIQY
TRBJ1-1 once TRBV18 ASSPSQGGGTEAF
TRBJ1-4 NA TRBV2 ASSPDFSEKLF
TRBJ2-1 NA TRBV7-6 ASSLDPPTSGYNEQF